This TCR beta chain was sequenced during a study of blood T cells in healthy people across ages. Study-level findings and limits: PBMC samples, being unsorted, prevented any conclusive comparison of naive and antigen-experienced cells.

The table lists this clonotype with a count of one. The antigen is undetermined. Combining a sample-barcoded 5' primer with a J-beta primer mix, a second PCR ran for roughly 7 to 12 cycles. Samples each returned at least 3 million CDR3-containing paired-end reads. TCRdb processed the 5' RACE reads anew with MiXCR; each CDR3 protein has one entry. This repertoire shows over 700,000 distinct CDR3 sequences, roughly 25% found once; its top ten account for around 9.2%. V was pared by 6 bases and J by 0 bases, with 12 bases between. The CDR3 consists of 15 residues. Looked up from germline, CDR1 is MNHEY and CDR2 is SVGAGI. The data were also submitted as part of a second study, on T cells of mothers and their children. That source reports: Each mother yielded more than 9 million TCR beta CDR3 reads. Each child yielded millions of reads.

This TCR derives from a boy under 18 in good health. The chain employs TRBV6-5 and TRBJ2-1; D is possibly TRBD1 (6 bases). The sequencing input was blood. The CDR3 sequence: CASRPTGRSYNEQFF. As DNA, the CDR3 is TGTGCCAGCAGACCGACAGGCCGCTCCTACAATGAGCAGTTCTTC.